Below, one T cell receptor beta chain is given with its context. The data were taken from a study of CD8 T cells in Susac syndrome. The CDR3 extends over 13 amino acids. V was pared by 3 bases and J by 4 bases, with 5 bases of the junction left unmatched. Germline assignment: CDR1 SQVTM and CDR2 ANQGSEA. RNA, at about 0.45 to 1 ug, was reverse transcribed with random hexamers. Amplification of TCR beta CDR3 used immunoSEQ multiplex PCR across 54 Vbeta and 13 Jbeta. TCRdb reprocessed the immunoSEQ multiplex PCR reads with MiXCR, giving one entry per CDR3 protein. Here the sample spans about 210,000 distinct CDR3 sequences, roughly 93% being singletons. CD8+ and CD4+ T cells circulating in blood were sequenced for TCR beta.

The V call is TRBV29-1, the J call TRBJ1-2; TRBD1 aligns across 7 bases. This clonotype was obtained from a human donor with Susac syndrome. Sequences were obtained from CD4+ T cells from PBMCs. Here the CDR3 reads CSVEFGTAYGYTF. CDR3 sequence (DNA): TGCAGCGTTGAGTTCGGGACAGCCTATGGCTACACCTTC. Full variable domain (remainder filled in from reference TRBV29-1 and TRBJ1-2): SAVISQKPSRDICQRGTSLTIQCQVDSQVTMMFWYRQQPGQSLTLIATANQGSEATYESGFVIDKFPISRPNLTFSTLTVSNMSPEDSSIYLCSVEFGTAYGYTFGSGTRLTVV.